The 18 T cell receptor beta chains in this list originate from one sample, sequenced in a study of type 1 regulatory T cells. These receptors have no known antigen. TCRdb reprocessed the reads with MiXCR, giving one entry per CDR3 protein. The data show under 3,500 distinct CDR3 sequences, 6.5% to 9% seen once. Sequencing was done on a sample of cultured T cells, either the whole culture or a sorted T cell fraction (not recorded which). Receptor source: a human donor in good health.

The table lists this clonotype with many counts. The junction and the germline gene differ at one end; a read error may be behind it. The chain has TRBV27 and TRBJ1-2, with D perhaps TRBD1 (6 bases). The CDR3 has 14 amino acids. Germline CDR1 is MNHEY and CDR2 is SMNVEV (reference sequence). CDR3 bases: TGTGCCAGCAGTCGGCCGGGGGCGGACTATAGCTACACCTTC. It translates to CASSRPGADYSYTF.

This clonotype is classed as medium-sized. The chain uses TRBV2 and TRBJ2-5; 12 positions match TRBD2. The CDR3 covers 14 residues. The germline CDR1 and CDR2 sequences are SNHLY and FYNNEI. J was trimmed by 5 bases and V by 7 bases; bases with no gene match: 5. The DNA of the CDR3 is TGTGCCAGCAATAGACTAGCGGGAGCTGAGACCCAGTACTTC. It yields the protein CASNRLAGAETQYF.

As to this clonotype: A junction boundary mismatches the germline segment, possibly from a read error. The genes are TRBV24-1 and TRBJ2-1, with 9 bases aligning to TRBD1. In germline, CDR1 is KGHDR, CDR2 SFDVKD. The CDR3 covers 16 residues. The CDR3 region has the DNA TGTGCCACCAGTGAACCGCGACAGGGGGGGCACGATGATCAGTTCTTC. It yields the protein CATSEPRQGGHDDQFF.

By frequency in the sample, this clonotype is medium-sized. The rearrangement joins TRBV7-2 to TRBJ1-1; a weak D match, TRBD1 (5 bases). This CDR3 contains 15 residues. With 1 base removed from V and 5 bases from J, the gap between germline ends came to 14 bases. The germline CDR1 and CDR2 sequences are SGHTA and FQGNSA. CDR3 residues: CASSLGDPTGTEAFF. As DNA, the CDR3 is TGTGCCAGCAGCTTAGGGGACCCAACGGGAACTGAAGCTTTCTTT.

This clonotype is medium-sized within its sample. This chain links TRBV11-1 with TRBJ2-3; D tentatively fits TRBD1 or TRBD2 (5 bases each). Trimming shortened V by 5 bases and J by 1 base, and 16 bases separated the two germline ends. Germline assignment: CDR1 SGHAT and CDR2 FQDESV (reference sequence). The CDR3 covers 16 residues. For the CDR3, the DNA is TGTGCCAGCAGCCCTGGGGGTAGCTGGGGCACAGATACGCAGTATTTT. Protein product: CASSPGGSWGTDTQYF.

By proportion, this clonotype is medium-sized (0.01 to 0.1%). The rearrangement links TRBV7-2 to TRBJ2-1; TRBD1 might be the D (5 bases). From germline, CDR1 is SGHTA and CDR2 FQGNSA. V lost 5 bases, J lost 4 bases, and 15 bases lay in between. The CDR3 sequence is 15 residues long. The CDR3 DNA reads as TGTGCCAGCAGCCCCACGGCAGGGCCATACAATGAGCAGTTCTTC. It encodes CASSPTAGPYNEQFF.

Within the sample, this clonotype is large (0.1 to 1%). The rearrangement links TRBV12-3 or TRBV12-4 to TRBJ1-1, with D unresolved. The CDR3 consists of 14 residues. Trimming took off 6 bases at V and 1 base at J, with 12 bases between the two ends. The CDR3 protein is CASRIAGPNTEAFF. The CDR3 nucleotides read TGTGCCAGCAGAATAGCCGGGCCGAACACTGAAGCTTTCTTT.

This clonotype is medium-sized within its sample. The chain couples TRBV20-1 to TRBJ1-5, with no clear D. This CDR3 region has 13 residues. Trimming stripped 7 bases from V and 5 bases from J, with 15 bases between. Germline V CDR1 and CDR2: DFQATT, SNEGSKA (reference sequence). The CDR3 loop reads CSVQLGRDQPQHF. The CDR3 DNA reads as TGCAGTGTCCAACTAGGACGGGATCAGCCCCAGCATTTT.

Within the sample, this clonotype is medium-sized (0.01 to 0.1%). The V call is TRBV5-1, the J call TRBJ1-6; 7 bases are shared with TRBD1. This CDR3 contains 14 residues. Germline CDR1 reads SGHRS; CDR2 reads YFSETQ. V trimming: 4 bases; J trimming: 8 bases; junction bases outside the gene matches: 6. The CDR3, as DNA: TGCGCCAGCAGCGCAGGACAGGACTATTCACCCCTCCACTTT. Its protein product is CASSAGQDYSPLHF.

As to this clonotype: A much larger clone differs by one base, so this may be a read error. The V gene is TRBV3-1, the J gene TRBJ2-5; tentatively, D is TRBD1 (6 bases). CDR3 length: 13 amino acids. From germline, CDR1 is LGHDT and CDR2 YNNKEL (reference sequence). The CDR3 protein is CACSERGGETQYF. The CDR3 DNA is TGTGCCTGCAGCGAACGAGGGGGAGAGACCCAGTACTTC.

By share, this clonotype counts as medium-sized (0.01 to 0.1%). CDR3 DNA sequence: TGTGCCACCAGCAGAGATTTAGCGGGAGATACGCAGTATTTT. This codes for CATSRDLAGDTQYF. The chain recombines TRBV15 with TRBJ2-3, with 7 bases fitting TRBD2. This CDR3 has 14 amino acids. The trim removed 0 bases at V and 5 bases at J, leaving 2 bases unmatched. The V gene's germline CDR1 is LNHNV and CDR2 YYDKDF (reference sequence).

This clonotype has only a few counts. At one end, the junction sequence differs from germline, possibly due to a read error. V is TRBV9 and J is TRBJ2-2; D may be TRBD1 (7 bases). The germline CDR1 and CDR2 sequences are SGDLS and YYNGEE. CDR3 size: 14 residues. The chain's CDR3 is CVSSEGQRAGGLFF. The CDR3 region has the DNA TGTGTCAGCAGCGAGGGACAGCGGGCCGGGGGGCTGTTTTTT.

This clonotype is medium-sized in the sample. The CDR3 DNA reads as TGTGCCAGCTCCCCCTCGACAGTGAATTCACCCCTCCACTTT. Amino acids: CASSPSTVNSPLHF. The rearrangement uses TRBV18 and TRBJ1-6; a possible D gene is TRBD1 (5 bases). The CDR3 extends over 14 amino acids. Germline V CDR1 and CDR2: KGHSH, LQKENI. V was trimmed by 6 bases and J by 7 bases, leaving 13 bases between them.

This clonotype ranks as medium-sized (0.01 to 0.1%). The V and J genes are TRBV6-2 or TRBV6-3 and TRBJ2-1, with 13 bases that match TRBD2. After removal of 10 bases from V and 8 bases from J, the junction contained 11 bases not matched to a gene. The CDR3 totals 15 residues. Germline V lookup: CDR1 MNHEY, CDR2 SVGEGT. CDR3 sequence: CATRGTSGIGDEQFF. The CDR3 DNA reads TGTGCCACCCGAGGGACTAGCGGGATCGGTGATGAGCAGTTCTTC.

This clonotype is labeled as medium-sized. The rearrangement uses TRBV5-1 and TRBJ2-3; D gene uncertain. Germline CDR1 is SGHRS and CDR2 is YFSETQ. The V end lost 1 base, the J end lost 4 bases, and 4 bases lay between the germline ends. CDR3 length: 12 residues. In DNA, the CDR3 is TGCGCCAGCAGCTTGTTCTCAGATACGCAGTATTTT. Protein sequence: CASSLFSDTQYF.

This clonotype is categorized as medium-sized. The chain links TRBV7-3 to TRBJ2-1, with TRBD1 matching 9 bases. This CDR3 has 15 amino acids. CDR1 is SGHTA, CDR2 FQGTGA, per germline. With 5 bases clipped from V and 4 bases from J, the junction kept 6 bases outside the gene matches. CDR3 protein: CASSPDRGGYNEQFF. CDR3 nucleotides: TGTGCCAGCAGCCCCGACAGGGGGGGTTACAATGAGCAGTTCTTC. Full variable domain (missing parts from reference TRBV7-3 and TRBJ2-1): GAGVSQTPSNKVTEKGKYVELRCDPISGHTALYWYRQSLGQGPEFLIYFQGTGAADDSGLPNDRFFAVRPEGSVSTLKIQRTERGDSAVYLCASSPDRGGYNEQFFGPGTRLTVL.

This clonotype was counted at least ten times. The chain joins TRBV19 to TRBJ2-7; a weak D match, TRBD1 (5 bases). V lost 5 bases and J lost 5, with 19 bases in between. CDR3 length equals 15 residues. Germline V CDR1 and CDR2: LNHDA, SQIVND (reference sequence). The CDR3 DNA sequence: TGTGCCAGTAGTCTTCATTCCCTGACAGCAAACGAGCAGTACTTC. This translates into CASSLHSLTANEQYF.

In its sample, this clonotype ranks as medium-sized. CDR3 coding DNA: TGCGCCAGCAGCTTGATTAGGGCAGGGGCTAACACCGGGGAGCTGTTTTTT. It yields the protein CASSLIRAGANTGELFF. V and J are TRBV5-1 and TRBJ2-2; D possibly corresponds to TRBD1 (6 bases). Trimming shortened V by 1 base and J by 2 bases, and 15 bases separated the two germline ends. Germline CDR1 and CDR2: SGHRS and YFSETQ. This CDR3 spans 17 amino acids.